Listed here is a single T cell receptor beta chain. The sample is drawn from a study of cytotoxic CD8 clonotypes in ibrutinib-treated CLL. Study-wide background: Each sample contained, on average, roughly 250,000 productive templates and 75,000 to 100,000 productive rearrangements.

The repertoire was sequenced with immunoSEQ multiplex PCR; TCRdb's copy has only in-frame clones and lacks some. Found here are tens of thousands of clones, over 60% of them singletons; the top ten hold less than 15%. The input for sequencing was PBMCs, taken after 12 months of ibrutinib treatment. The source of this sequence is a human donor with chronic lymphocytic leukemia.

The chain's CDR3 is CASSQGAVGHLDGYTF. CDR3 DNA: TGCGCCAGCAGCCAAGGGGCCGTGGGGCATTTGGATGGCTACACCTTC. The rearrangement uses TRBV4-3 and TRBJ1-2; perhaps TRBD1 as D (5 bases). Looked up from germline, CDR1 is LGHNA and CDR2 is YSLEER. V shed 1 base and J shed 6 bases, with 18 bases lying between them. The CDR3 runs 16 residues.